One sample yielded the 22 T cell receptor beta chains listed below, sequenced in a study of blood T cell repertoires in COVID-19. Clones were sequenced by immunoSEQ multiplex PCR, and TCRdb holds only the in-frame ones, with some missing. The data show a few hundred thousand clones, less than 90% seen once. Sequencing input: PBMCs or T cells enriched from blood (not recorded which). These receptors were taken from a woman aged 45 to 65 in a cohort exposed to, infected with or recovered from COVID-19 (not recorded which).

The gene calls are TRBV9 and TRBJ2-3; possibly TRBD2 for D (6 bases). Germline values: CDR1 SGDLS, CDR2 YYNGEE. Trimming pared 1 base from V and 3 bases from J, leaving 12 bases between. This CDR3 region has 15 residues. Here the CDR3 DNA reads TGTGCCAGCAGCGTATTGGGACTCGAGACAGATACGCAGTATTTT. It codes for CASSVLGLETDTQYF.

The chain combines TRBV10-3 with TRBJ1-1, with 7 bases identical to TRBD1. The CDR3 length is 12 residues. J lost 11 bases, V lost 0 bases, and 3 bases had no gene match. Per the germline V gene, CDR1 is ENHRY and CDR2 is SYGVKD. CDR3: CAISESDRSAFF. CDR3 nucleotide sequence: TGTGCCATCAGTGAGTCGGACAGGTCGGCTTTCTTT.

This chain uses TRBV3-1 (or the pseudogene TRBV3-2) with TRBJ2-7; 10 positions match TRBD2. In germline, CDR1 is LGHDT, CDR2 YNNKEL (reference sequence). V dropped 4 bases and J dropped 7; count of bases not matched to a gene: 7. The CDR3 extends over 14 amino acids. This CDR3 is CASSPSGGVQEQYF. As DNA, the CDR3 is TGTGCCAGCAGCCCAAGCGGGGGGGTTCAAGAGCAGTACTTC.

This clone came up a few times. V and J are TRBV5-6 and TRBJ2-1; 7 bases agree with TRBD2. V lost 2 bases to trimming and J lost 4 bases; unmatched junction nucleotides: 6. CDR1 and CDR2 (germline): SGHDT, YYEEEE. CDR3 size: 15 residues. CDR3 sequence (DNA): TGTGCCAGCAGCTTCGCCGGGGGGAAGTACAATGAGCAGTTCTTC. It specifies CASSFAGGKYNEQFF.

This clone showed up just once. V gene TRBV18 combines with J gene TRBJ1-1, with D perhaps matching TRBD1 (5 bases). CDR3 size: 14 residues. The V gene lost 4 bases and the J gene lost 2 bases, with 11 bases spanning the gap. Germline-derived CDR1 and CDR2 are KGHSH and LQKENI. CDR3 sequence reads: CASSLRTSNTEAFF. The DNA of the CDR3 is TGTGCCAGCTCACTTAGGACAAGCAACACTGAAGCTTTCTTT.

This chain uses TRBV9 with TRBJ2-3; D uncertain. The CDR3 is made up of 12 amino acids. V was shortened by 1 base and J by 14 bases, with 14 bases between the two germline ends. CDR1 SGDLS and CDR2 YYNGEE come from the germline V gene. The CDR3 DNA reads TGTGCCAGCAGCGTAAATGGCCAGGCCCCGTATTTT. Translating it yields CASSVNGQAPYF.

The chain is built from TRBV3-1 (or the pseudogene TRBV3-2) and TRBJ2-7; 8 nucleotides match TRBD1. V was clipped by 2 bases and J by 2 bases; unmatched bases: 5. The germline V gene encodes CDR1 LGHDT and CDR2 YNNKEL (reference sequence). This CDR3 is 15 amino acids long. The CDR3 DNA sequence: TGTGCCAGCAGCCAACAACCGACAGGGGCCTACGAGCAGTACTTC. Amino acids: CASSQQPTGAYEQYF.

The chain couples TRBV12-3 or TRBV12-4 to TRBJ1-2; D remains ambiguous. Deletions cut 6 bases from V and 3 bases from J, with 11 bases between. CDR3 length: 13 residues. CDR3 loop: CASRVTADYGYTF. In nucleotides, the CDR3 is TGTGCCAGCAGAGTCACAGCAGACTATGGCTACACCTTC.

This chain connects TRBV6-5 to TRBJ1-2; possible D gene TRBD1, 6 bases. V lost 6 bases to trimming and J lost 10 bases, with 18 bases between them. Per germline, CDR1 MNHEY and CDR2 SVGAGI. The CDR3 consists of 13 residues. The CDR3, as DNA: TGTGCCAGCAGCACATCCACAGGGTCCAACTACACCTTC. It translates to CASSTSTGSNYTF.

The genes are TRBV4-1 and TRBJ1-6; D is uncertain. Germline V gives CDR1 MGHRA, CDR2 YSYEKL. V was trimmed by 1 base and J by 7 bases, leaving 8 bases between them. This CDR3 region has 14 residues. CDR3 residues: CASSQGIVNSPLHF. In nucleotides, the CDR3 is TGCGCCAGCAGCCAAGGTATTGTAAATTCACCCCTCCACTTT.

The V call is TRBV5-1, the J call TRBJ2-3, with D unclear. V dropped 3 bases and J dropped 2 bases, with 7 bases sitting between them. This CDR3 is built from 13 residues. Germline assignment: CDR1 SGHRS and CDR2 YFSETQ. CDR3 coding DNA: TGCGCCAGCAGCTCTTCTTACACAGATACGCAGTATTTT. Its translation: CASSSSYTDTQYF.

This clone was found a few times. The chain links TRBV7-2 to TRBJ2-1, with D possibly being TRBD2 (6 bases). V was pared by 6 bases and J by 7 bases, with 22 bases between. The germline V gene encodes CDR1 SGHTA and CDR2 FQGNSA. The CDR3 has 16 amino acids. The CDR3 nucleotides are TGTGCCAGCAGTTATGTCCGGGGGTTCATTGGGAATGAGCAGTTCTTC. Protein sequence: CASSYVRGFIGNEQFF.

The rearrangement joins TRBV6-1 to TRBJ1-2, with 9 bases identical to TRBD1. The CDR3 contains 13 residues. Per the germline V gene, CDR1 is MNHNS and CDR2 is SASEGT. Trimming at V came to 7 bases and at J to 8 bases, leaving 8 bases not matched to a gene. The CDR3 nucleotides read TGTGCCAGCAAAGGGACAGGGCGCGACGGCTACACCTTC. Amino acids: CASKGTGRDGYTF.

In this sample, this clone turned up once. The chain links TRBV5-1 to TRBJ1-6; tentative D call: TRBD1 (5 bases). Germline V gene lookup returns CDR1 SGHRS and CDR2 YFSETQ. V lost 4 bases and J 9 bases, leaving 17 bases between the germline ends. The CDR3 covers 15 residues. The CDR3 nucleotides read TGCGCCAGCAGCAATTCGCAGTTAGGGGCTTCACCCCTCCACTTT. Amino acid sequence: CASSNSQLGASPLHF.

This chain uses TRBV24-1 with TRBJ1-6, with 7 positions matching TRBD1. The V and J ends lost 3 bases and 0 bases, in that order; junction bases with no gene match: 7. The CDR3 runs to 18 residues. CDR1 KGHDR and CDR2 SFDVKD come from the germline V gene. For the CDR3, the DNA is TGTGCCACCAGTGATCCCGGACAGGAAAGCTCCTATAATTCACCCCTCCACTTT. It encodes CATSDPGQESSYNSPLHF.

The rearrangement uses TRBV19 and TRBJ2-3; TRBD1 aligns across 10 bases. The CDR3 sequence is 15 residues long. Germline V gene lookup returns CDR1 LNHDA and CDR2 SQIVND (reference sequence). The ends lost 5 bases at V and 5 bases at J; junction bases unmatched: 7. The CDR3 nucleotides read TGTGCCAGTAGTTTCAGACAGGGGGCGAAAGATACGCAGTATTTT. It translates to CASSFRQGAKDTQYF.

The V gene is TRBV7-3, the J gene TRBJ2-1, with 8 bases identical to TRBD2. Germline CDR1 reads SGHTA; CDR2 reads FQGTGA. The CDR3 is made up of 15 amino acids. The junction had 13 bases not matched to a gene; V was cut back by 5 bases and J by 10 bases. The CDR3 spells CASSLSGGRSGEQFF. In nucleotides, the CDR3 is TGTGCCAGCAGCCTGAGCGGGGGCCGCTCAGGGGAGCAGTTCTTC. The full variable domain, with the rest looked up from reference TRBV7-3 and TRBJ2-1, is GAGVSQTPSNKVTEKGKYVELRCDPISGHTALYWYRQSLGQGPEFLIYFQGTGAADDSGLPNDRFFAVRPEGSVSTLKIQRTERGDSAVYLCASSLSGGRSGEQFFGPGTRLTVL.

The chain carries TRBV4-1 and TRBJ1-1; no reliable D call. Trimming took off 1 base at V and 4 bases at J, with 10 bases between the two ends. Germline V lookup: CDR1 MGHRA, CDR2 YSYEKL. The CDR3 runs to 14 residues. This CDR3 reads CASSQAGGLTEAFF. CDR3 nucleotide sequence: TGCGCCAGCAGCCAAGCCGGAGGCCTCACTGAAGCTTTCTTT.

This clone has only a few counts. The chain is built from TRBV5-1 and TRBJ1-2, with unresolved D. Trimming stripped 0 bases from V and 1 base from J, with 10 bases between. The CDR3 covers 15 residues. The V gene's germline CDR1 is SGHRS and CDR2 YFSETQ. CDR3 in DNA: TGCGCCAGCAGCTTGGGCGGGAACAATAACTATGGCTACACCTTC. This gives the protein CASSLGGNNNYGYTF.

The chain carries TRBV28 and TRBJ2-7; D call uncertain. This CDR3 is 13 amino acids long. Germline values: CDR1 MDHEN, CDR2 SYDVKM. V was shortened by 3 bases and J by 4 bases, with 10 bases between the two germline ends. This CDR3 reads CASSFLHLYEQYF. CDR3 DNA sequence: TGTGCCAGCAGTTTTTTACACCTGTACGAGCAGTACTTC.

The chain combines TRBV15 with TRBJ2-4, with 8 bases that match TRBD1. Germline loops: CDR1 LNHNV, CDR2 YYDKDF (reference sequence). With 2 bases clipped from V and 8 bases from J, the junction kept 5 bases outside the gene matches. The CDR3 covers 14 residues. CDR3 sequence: CATSRWTGLDIQYF. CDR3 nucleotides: TGTGCCACCAGCAGATGGACAGGGCTTGACATTCAGTACTTC.

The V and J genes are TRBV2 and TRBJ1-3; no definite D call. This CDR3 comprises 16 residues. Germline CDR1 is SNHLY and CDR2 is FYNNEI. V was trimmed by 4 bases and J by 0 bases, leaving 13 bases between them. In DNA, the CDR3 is TGTGCCAGCAGTGTTAGAGAATCGTACTCTGGAAACACCATATATTTT. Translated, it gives CASSVRESYSGNTIYF. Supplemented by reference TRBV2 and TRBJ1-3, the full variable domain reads EPEVTQTPSHQVTQMGQEVILRCVPISNHLYFYWYRQILGQKVEFLVSFYNNEISEKSEIFDDQFSVERPDGSNFTLKIRSTKLEDSAMYFCASSVRESYSGNTIYFGEGSWLTVV.